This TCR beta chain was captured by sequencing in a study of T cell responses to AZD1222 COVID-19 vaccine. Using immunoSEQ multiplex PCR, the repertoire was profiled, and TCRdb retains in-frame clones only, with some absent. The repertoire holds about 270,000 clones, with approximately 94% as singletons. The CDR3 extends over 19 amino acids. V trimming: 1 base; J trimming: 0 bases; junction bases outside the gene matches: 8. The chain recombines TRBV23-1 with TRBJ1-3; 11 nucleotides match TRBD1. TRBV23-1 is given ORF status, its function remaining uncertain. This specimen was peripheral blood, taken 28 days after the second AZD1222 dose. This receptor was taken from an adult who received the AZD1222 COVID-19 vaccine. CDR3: CASSQFSDRGHYSGNTIYF. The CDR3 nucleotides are TGCGCCAGCAGTCAATTCTCGGACAGGGGGCACTACTCTGGAAACACCATATATTTT.